This T cell receptor (beta chain) is drawn from a study of blood T cell repertoires in COVID-19. J was trimmed by 7 bases and V by 7 bases; bases with no gene match: 4. Germline loops: CDR1 ENHRY, CDR2 SYGVKD. The CDR3 consists of 13 residues. Libraries were prepared by immunoSEQ multiplex PCR; TCRdb keeps only in-frame clonotypes and omits some of them. The sample has 350,000 to 450,000 clones, 75% to 90% seen once; the top ten hold around 1.1%. The sequenced sample was PBMCs or T cells enriched from blood (not recorded which). This chain joins TRBV10-3 and TRBJ1-6; 7 nucleotides align to TRBD1. The TCR originated in a man aged 25 to 40 who had recovered from COVID-19. CDR3 DNA sequence: TGTGCCATCATGGCAGGGGGAAATTCACCCCTCCACTTT. Translated, it gives CAIMAGGNSPLHF.